The present T cell receptor (beta chain) was sequenced within a study of control samples from healthy donors and cancer patients. Some clones are missing from TCRdb's copy, which holds only in-frame ones; the method was immunoSEQ multiplex PCR. The table lists 50,000 or so clones, about 86% of them singletons. The CDR3 consists of 13 residues. Germline V CDR1 and CDR2: MDHEN, SYDVKM. The V end lost 6 bases, the J end lost 1 base, and 10 bases lay between the germline ends. V is TRBV28 and J is TRBJ2-7; maybe TRBD1 (6 bases). Sequenced input: PBMCs. The receptor's source is a woman aged 50 to 60 with lung cancer. The CDR3 DNA sequence: TGTGCCAGCAGGGACGGACAGTCCTACGAGCAGTACTTC. Protein product: CASRDGQSYEQYF.